One T cell receptor beta chain is described in this entry. Method: immunoSEQ multiplex PCR; TCRdb's copy keeps in-frame clones and lacks some. The sample lists about 32,000 clones, less than 90% seen once, with 0.41% in the top ten. This record comes from a study of STAT5B mutations in CD4+ large granular lymphocyte leukemia. Germline assignment: CDR1 SGHRS and CDR2 YFSETQ. The CDR3 extends over 14 amino acids. V lost 4 bases, J lost 1 base, and 11 bases lay in between. V is TRBV5-1 and J is TRBJ1-1; tentatively, D is TRBD1 (6 bases). The clonotype originates from a human donor in good health. Specimen: CD4+ T cells from blood buffy coats. The DNA for the CDR3 is TGCGCCAGCAGCCTGGGACACAGGAACACTGAAGCTTTCTTT. This sequence encodes CASSLGHRNTEAFF.